Below, 2 T cell receptor beta chains from the same sample are listed, as sequenced in a study of OX40 agonist ivuxolimab in advanced cancers. Some clones are missing from TCRdb's copy, which holds only in-frame ones; the method was immunoSEQ multiplex PCR. The sample has about 120,000 clones; more than 80% are singletons. Specimen: CD4+ or CD8+ T cells sorted from blood, collected in a trial of the OX40 agonist ivuxolimab. The origin of the receptors is an adult with an advanced solid tumor such as melanoma, head and neck, liver or kidney cancer.

The CDR3 DNA reads TGCGCCAGCAGCGGGGGACAGGTCACAGATACGCAGTATTTT. It encodes CASSGGQVTDTQYF. This chain uses TRBV5-1 with TRBJ2-3, with 8 nucleotides matching TRBD1. This CDR3 region has 14 residues. The V and J ends lost 4 bases and 2 bases, in that order; junction bases with no gene match: 3. Germline V lookup: CDR1 SGHRS, CDR2 YFSETQ.

The sample holds one count of this clone. The CDR3 here is CAWSGDRHTEAFF. The CDR3 nucleotides read TGTGCCTGGAGCGGGGACAGGCACACTGAAGCTTTCTTT. The chain couples TRBV30 to TRBJ1-1, with 8 bases lining up with TRBD1. Germline V gene data show CDR1 as GTSNPN and CDR2 as SVGIG (reference sequence). V was clipped by 3 bases and J by 3 bases; unmatched bases: 3. This CDR3 has 13 amino acids.